These 10 T cell receptor beta chains came from one sample sequenced in a study of technical replicates of blood from several donors. Method: immunoSEQ multiplex PCR; TCRdb's copy keeps in-frame clones and lacks some. The sample comprises tens of thousands of clones, over 95% of which are singletons, and 0.22% rests with the top ten. The sequencing input was T cells isolated from PBMCs. The receptors derive from a human donor in good health.

V and J are TRBV15 and TRBJ2-3, with D maybe TRBD2 (6 bases). Germline CDR1 is LNHNV and CDR2 is YYDKDF (reference sequence). The CDR3 runs 13 residues. Trimming removed 4 bases from V and 2 bases from J, with 7 bases in between. The CDR3 DNA is TGTGCCACCAGCACTAGCGACACAGATACGCAGTATTTT. It specifies CATSTSDTDTQYF.

The V call is TRBV2, the J call TRBJ2-3; 9 bases match TRBD2. The V gene end was trimmed by 4 bases and the J gene end by 6 bases; junction bases not matched to a gene: 5. This CDR3 has 14 residues. Germline V gene data show CDR1 as SNHLY and CDR2 as FYNNEI. This CDR3 is CASSGGRERDTQYF. The CDR3 nucleotides read TGTGCCAGCAGTGGCGGGAGGGAAAGGGATACGCAGTATTTT.

The gene calls are TRBV27 and TRBJ1-1, with 7 positions matching TRBD1. J lost 6 bases, V lost 8 bases, and 12 bases had no gene match. CDR1 MNHEY and CDR2 SMNVEV come from the germline V gene (reference sequence). This CDR3 is built from 14 residues. The CDR3 region has the DNA TGTGCCAGCCCCAGGGGGAAAAACAGACCTGAAGCTTTCTTT. Its translation is CASPRGKNRPEAFF.

The gene calls are TRBV5-1 and TRBJ1-5, with a tentative D call TRBD1 (6 bases). Germline CDR1 SGHRS, CDR2 YFSETQ. CDR3 length: 15 amino acids. Trimming removed 0 bases from V and 7 bases from J, with 14 bases in between. CDR3 sequence reads: CASSLGTVGEQPQHF. The DNA of the CDR3 is TGCGCCAGCAGCTTGGGGACAGTAGGAGAACAGCCCCAGCATTTT.

V is TRBV11-2 and J is TRBJ2-3; D might be TRBD2 (5 bases). This CDR3 region has 14 residues. Germline CDR1 reads SGHAT; CDR2 reads FQNNGV. The ends were cut back, 1 base at V and 8 bases at J, with 13 bases in the middle. The CDR3 here is CASSLGGIGGTQYF. As DNA, the CDR3 is TGTGCCAGCAGCTTAGGGGGTATAGGAGGTACGCAGTATTTT.

CDR3 DNA: TGTGCCAGCAGCTTAGCCCTAGCTCGGTACGAGCAGTACTTC. This encodes CASSLALARYEQYF. This chain joins TRBV11-2 and TRBJ2-7; a weak D match, TRBD2 (5 bases). Trimming cost V 1 base and J 4 bases, with 11 bases left between them. This CDR3 contains 14 residues. Germline values: CDR1 SGHAT, CDR2 FQNNGV.

V gene TRBV7-7 combines with J gene TRBJ2-3; D perhaps matches TRBD1 (6 bases). The germline CDR1 and CDR2 sequences are SSHAT and FNYEAQ (reference sequence). Trimming removed 5 bases from V and 1 base from J, with 10 bases in between. CDR3 length equals 14 residues. The CDR3 DNA follows: TGTGCCAGCAGCCCGGACAGAGGCACAGATACGCAGTATTTT. It translates to CASSPDRGTDTQYF.

The chain is built from TRBV2 and TRBJ2-3; maybe TRBD1 (5 bases). The CDR3 has 15 amino acids. The germline V gene encodes CDR1 SNHLY and CDR2 FYNNEI. The ends were cut back, 7 bases at V and 2 bases at J, with 16 bases in the middle. The CDR3 reads CASTPLRADTDTQYF. CDR3 in DNA: TGTGCCAGCACTCCCCTCAGGGCTGACACAGATACGCAGTATTTT.

The rearrangement uses TRBV5-1 and TRBJ1-1; no clear D gene. Per the germline V gene, CDR1 is SGHRS and CDR2 is YFSETQ. The CDR3 is 13 amino acids. V lost 1 base, J lost 3 bases, and 7 bases lay in between. The CDR3 sequence: CASSLTGDTEAFF. The CDR3 DNA sequence: TGCGCCAGCAGCTTGACCGGGGACACTGAAGCTTTCTTT.

The V call is TRBV27, the J call TRBJ2-2; 10 bases line up with TRBD1. V gave up 4 bases and J gave up 4 bases; unmatched junction bases: 6. The CDR3 covers 16 residues. From germline, CDR1 is MNHEY and CDR2 SMNVEV (reference sequence). The CDR3 DNA is TGTGCCAGCAGTTCCGACAGGGGGCGCCTCACCGGGGAGCTGTTTTTT. As protein: CASSSDRGRLTGELFF.